This T cell receptor beta chain was captured by sequencing in a study of long-term antiretroviral therapy in people with HIV (dated by TCRdb to the early 2020s). For the study in its entirety: The earliest samples were collected approximately a decade before the 2015 WHO recommendation for immediate ART, a period when ART was typically delayed until CD4 counts fell. A total of some 210 cryopreserved PBMC samples were contributed to the cohort by 30 adults with confirmed HIV infection, with samples collected serially over a mean of roughly six years (range 1-12). Whether ART initiation and durable HIV suppression were associated with changes in peripheral blood TRB repertoire composition and diversity was tested in a retrospective serial study. No cross-contamination during QIAcube processing was seen in test extractions of a monoclonal T-cell line run alongside 30 to 35 polyclonal samples. About 40% of the roughly 30 participants with HIV were female.

The immunoSEQ hsTCRB v3.0 assay was used at survey level resolution to sequence the TRB variable region. TRB sequencing targeted a depth of about 35,000-55,000 T-cell genomes per sample. TRB libraries were pooled and sequenced on an Illumina MiSeq using a v3 150-cycle kit. Turning to the authors' computational methods: Analysis of repertoires was carried out in R inside a reproducible Nextflow workflow spanning QC, data transformation and analysis. LymphoSeq2, an R package for AIRR-Seq data exploration, was used to implement custom analyses. A few samples that produced fewer than 5000 total TRB sequences were removed, so 190 or so HIV repertoires were analyzed. Among the 200 or so HIV repertoires that were kept, approximately 61 were collected before ART initiation and more than 120 were collected after ART initiation. Repertoires were downsampled to 5000 TRB nucleotide sequences, with summary statistics averaged over 100 downsampling iterations. The analysis kept only TRB sequences whose CDR3 regions were at least seven amino acids long. Diversity was assessed using a clonality score derived from Shannon entropy and using the Gini coefficient. Repertoire networks linked the top 5000 CDR3 amino acid sequences whenever two sequences differed by an edit distance of one. Antigen specificity groups and MHC restriction were predicted for TRB CDR3 amino acid sequences with GLIPH2. CDR3 amino acid sequences were matched against VDJdb and McPAS-TCR to flag known CMV, EBV, HIV or tissue antigen associations. Pre-ART, post-ART and control groups were compared with Wilcoxon signed-rank tests and Holm-Bonferroni correction. TCRdb's version of the immuneACCESS table is confined to in-frame rearrangements and falls short of the full clone set. An unresolved V gene accounts for under half of the shortfall where checked; the remainder is of unknown origin. The V and J calls and clone size are taken from that table; D and trimming were inferred from the DNA. The sample table lists some 40,000 clones, 85% of them with a count of one. Of the sample, about 5.7% falls within the top ten clones.

General findings and caveats noted by the study authors: Starting ART was linked to a significant rise in TRB diversity, yet even with long-term ART the diversity remained significantly lower than in transplant donor controls. Unsorted PBMC were profiled instead of sorted CD4+ and CD8+ T cells because pre-ART samples had limited cell numbers. Inferences about post-ART repertoire changes are limited because no data were available on ART adherence, viral resistance or therapy changes. Narrower CDR3 length ranges were observed in HIV repertoires than in controls, and an antigen-experienced repertoire with only a slight naive shift after ART was suggested by the network structure. Owing to limited PBMC availability, only the TCR beta chain was sequenced, without alpha chain pairing. The samples span the years 2004 to 2017, and the ART regimens used may be less effective than current regimens. The repertoire was dominated across all time points by expanded TRB clones identified before ART initiation, although this dominance was seen to fluctuate and to decrease in many PLHIV after ART.

V ends up 2 bases short and J 7 bases short, with an unmatched junction base count of 4. Measured from the cysteine to the phenylalanine, the CDR3 is 13 residues long. CDR3 DNA only is kept here, 39 bases in frame from base 1. Via the germline V gene, CDR1 is SGHTA and CDR2 FQGNSA. To be included, a participant needed at least one PBMC sample from before ART initiation plus at least two post-ART samples. Treatment was received in the United States of America by all participants with HIV. Before DNA extraction, cryopreserved samples containing about 0.95-10 million PBMC were thawed and washed. At the time of the earliest PBMC sample for each participant with HIV, ages ranged from about 23 to 60 years. Each participant contributed PBMC samples from 1-4 timepoints before ART initiation and 2-8 timepoints after ART initiation, with a median of 7 samples. Serial HIV viral load, CD4+ T-cell count, ART history and demographic data were obtained for every participant. Genomic DNA was extracted from unsorted PBMC with a Qiagen kit on a QIAcube, processed in batches of 12 samples.

A remark on this clone: This receptor's antigen is unknown. No qualities accompany the bases; no much larger clone lies one base away.

The rearrangement combines TRBV7-2 with TRBJ1-1; 7 junctional bases match TRBD1. This specimen was unsorted PBMCs, taken 3.1 years after starting antiretroviral therapy. The clonotype comes from a woman aged 45-59 years with HIV. The CDR3: CASSLRTGGEAFF. The DNA is as follows: TGTGCCAGCAGCTTAAGGACAGGAGGTGAAGCTTTCTTT.